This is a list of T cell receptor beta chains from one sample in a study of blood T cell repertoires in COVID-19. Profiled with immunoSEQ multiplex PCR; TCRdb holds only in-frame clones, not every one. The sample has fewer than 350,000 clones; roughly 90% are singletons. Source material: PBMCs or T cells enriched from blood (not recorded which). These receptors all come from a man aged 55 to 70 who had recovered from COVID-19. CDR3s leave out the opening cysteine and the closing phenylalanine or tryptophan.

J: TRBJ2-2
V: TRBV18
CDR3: ASTDRGLEELF

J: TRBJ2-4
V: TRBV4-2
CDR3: ASSQSSPGGIQY

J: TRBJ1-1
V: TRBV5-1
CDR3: ASSLRPGQGAEAF

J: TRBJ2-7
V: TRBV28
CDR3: ASRPGDRIYEQY

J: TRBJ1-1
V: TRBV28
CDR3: ASSLWGQEKAF

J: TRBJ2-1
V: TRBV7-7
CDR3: ASSLVLATGLGYNEQF

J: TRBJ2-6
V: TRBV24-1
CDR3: ATSDPRQGMGGANVLT

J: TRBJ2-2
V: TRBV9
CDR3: ASGGLAANTGELF

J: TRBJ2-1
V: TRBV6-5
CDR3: ASSYSGASYNEQF

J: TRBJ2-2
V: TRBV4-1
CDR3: ASSHRTSGGEGTGELF

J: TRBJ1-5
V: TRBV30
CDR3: AWSVGGGFSNQPQH

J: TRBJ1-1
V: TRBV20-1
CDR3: SHSRTEAF

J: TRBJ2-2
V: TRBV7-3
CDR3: ASSTPSGPNTGELF

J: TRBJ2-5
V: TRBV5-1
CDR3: ASSTGGETQY

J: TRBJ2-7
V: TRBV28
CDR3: ASSPGQGGSYEQY

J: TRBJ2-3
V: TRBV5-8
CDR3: ASSSRAGVGDTQY

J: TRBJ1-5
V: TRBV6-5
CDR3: ASSSGGLEH

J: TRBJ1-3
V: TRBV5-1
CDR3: ASSSDRDGNTIY

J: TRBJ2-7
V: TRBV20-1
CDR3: SASLNKGEQY

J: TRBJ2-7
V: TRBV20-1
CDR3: RVDRGYEQY

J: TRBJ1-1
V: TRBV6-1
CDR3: ASSEGRPGTGRRATEAF

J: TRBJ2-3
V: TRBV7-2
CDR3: ASSLAARGNTDTQY

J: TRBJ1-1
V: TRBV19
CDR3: ASTRTGFMGTEAF

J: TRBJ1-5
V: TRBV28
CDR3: ASSSRTGAQPQH

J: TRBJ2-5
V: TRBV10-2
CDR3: ASRRGGNKETQY

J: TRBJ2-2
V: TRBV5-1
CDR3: ASSLAIRLAGEGELF

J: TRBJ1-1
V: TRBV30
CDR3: ARKGQLNTEAF

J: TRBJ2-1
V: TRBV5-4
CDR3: ASSPPPLAGGGNEQF

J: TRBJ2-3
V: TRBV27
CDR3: ASSSRLTGGVTDTQY

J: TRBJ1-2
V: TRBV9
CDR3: ASSVAAQEGYGYT

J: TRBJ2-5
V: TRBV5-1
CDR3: ASSSPVLGAGGQETQY

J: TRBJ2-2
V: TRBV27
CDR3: ASSHPPAGITGELF

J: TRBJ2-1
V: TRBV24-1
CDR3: ATSDTSGSSYNEQF

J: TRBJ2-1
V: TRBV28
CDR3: ASRRSGPEQF

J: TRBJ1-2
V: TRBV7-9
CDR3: ASSFDRGPGGYT

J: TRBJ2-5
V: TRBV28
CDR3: ASSTTISETQY

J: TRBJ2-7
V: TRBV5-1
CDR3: ASSQDRILDEQY

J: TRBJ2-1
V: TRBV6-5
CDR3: ASSPAEGHNEQF

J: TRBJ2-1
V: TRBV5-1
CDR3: ASSLQGQGYNEQF

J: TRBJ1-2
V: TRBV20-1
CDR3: SASSGTRRGYT

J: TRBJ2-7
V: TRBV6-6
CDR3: ASSMRQYEQY

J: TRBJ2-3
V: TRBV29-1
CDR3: SVEDWGQGTDTQY

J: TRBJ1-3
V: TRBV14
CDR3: ASSQVPELSGNTIY

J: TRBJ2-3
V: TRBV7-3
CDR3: ASSLTSGGQGNTQY

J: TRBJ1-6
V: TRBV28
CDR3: ASSPGQTNSPLH

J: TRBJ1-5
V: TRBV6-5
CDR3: ASSYSLQSNQPQH

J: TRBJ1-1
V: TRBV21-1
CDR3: ATRAGGRYMNTEAF

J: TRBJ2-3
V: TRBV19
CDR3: ASRGTGEDTQY

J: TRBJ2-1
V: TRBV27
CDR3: ASSKGTSGKFDEQF

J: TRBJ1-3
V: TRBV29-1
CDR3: SVEDPGEGDPGNTIY

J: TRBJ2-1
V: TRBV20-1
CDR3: SASTQGRNYNEQF

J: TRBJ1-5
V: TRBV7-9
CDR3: ASSLALSNQPQH

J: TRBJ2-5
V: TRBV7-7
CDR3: ASSPTSGRGETQY

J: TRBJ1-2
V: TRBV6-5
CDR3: ASSYGGGGTYGYT